These 3 T cell receptor beta chains came from one sample sequenced in a study of CD8 T cells in Susac syndrome. Reverse transcription of roughly 0.5 to 1 ug RNA was performed with random hexamers. TCRdb reprocessed the immunoSEQ multiplex PCR reads via MiXCR and lists one record per CDR3 protein. Seen here are about 180,000 distinct CDR3 sequences, roughly 94% observed once, and the top ten hold around 0.11%. Sequenced sample: CD4+ T cells from PBMCs. Source of these receptors: a human donor with Susac syndrome.

The genes are TRBV6-4 and TRBJ2-3; D may match TRBD1 or TRBD2 (5 bases each). The CDR3 covers 17 residues. V lost 2 bases to trimming and J lost 1 base, with 16 bases between them. Germline V CDR1 and CDR2: MRHNA, SNTAGT. The CDR3 DNA reads as TGTGCCAGCAGTGACAGTGGTGGGGACGGCGGCACAGATACGCAGTATTTT. Amino acids: CASSDSGGDGGTDTQYF.

The chain uses TRBV29-1 and TRBJ2-1, with TRBD2 as a possible D gene (5 bases). Germline V gene lookup returns CDR1 SQVTM and CDR2 ANQGSEA. This CDR3 has 11 residues. V was shortened by 3 bases and J by 10 bases, with 10 bases between the two germline ends. The CDR3 spells CSVDGRGEQFF. In nucleotides, the CDR3 is TGCAGCGTTGACGGCCGGGGAGAGCAGTTCTTC.

V and J are TRBV29-1 and TRBJ1-1; 7 bases map to TRBD1. Per germline, CDR1 SQVTM and CDR2 ANQGSEA. The CDR3 runs 13 residues. V shed 7 bases and J 1 base; nucleotides not matched to a gene: 6. The CDR3 DNA is TGCAGCGCTGACAGGGATCAGAACACTGAAGCTTTCTTT. Its protein product is CSADRDQNTEAFF.